This T cell receptor beta chain was identified in a study of blood T cell repertoires in COVID-19. Study information: Italy, Spain and the United States were the sources of the convalescent and acute COVID-19 samples. Sources were T cells, B-cell-depleted T cells, or PBMCs; the material itself was cDNA or gDNA.

This CDR3 comprises 15 residues. Germline V gene sequence: CDR1 SGHKS, CDR2 YYEKEE (reference sequence). The V and J ends lost 1 base and 1 base respectively, with 10 bases between them. As handled by the study authors: Estimation of nucleated cell counts relied on the amplification of reference gene primers. The protocol was immunoSEQ multiplex PCR, while the TCRdb copy is restricted to in-frame clones and leaves out a portion. Clonal size and the V and J genes are those of that table, whereas D and trimming came from the DNA. The sample includes around 230,000 clones, over 65% of them seen just once.

Sequencing was done on a sample of peripheral blood. This TCR was sampled from a woman between 65 and 79 years old with active or convalescent COVID-19. This chain connects TRBV5-5 to TRBJ2-3; D is ambiguous. The CDR3 here is CASSLSPTGTDTQYF. In DNA, the CDR3 is TGTGCCAGCAGCTTGTCACCAACTGGCACAGATACGCAGTATTTT.